This section outlines one T cell receptor beta chain sequence together with its context. Its specificity is not known. The data were taken from a study of shared clonotypes between healthy human individuals. Overall study findings and caveats: What naive subsets generally showed was a larger estimated richness than memory subsets showed.

Terminally differentiated effector memory CD45RA+ cells were excluded from the naive CD8 cells, which were CD45RO-negative and positively selected for CCR7. Methods used by the authors: Filtering differed, since immunoSEQ gave only junction sequences and no quality scores. The assay was immunoSEQ multiplex PCR, and TCRdb's table has in-frame clones only and misses some. Clone size and the V and J calls come from that table; the DNA yielded D and trimming. The sample carries roughly 850,000 clones, 96% recorded once. The receptor was derived from a man aged 25 to 45 in good health. The sequenced sample was naive CD8+ T cells sorted from blood.

CDR3 bases: TGTGCCATCGGAGACGGGTCGGGCTACACCTTC. Translation gives CAIGDGSGYTF. This chain joins TRBV6-5 and TRBJ1-2; no definite D call. The CDR3 consists of 11 residues. V gave up 10 bases and J gave up 8 bases, with 14 bases separating them. The germline V gene has CDR1 MNHEY and CDR2 SVGAGI.